This T cell receptor beta chain appears in the sequencing data of a study of CD8 T cells in Susac syndrome. The RNA input was roughly 0.45 to 1 ug, and it was reverse transcribed with random hexamers. An immunoSEQ multiplex PCR generated amplified TCR beta CDR3 products spanning 54 Vbeta and 13 Jbeta. TCRdb independently ran MiXCR on the immunoSEQ multiplex PCR reads; one entry per CDR3 protein. The sample yields 170,000 or so distinct CDR3 sequences, approximately 93% seen once. The CDR3 is made up of 13 amino acids. V lost 8 bases, J lost 5 bases, and 6 bases stayed unmatched. CDR1 is SGHTA and CDR2 is FQGTGA in the germline V gene.

This clonotype was sampled from a human donor with multiple sclerosis. The V call is TRBV7-3, the J call TRBJ2-5, with 9 bases matching TRBD2. The sequencing input was CD4+ T cells from PBMCs. This CDR3 is CASAREGWETQYF. The CDR3 nucleotides are TGTGCCAGCGCGCGGGAGGGTTGGGAGACCCAGTACTTC.